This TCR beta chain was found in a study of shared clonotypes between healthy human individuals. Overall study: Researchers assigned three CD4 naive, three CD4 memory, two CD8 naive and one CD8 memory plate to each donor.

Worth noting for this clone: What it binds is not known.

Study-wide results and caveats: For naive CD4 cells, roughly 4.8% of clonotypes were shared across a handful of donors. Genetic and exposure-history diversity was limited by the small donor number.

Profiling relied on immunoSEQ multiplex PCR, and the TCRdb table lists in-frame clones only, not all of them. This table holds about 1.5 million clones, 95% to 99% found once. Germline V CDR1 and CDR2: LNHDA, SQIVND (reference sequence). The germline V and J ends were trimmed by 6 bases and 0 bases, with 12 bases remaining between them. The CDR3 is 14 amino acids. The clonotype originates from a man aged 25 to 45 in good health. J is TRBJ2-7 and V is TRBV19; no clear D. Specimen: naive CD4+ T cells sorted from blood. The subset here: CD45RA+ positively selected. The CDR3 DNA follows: TGTGCCAGTAGCCTAAGTCTCTACTCCTACGAGCAGTACTTC. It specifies CASSLSLYSYEQYF.